This TCR beta chain was captured by sequencing in a study of cytomegalovirus exposure and HLA in healthy donors. The CDR3 covers 14 residues. Germline V CDR1 and CDR2: SGHRS, YFSETQ. Between the trimmed V and J ends, which lost 0 bases and 6 bases, there was a span of 10 bases. Findings and caveats of the study: As confirmed in vitro, a few CMV-associated chains were specific for CMV antigens. As a later analysis showed, a missense DCLRE1C variant was linked to trimming of TCR beta V- and J-genes.

PCR used 60 Vbeta primers and 13 Jbeta primers. In the study's own analysis: Roughly 80 million unique TCR beta chains, 9.5 million to 14 million shared, were counted in a later analysis. The assay was immunoSEQ multiplex PCR, and TCRdb's table has in-frame clones only and misses some. The D gene and trimming were derived from the DNA, and the V and J assignments and clone size from that table. The sample yields about 150,000 clones, 70% to 80% seen once. To note about this clone: Its antigen is not known.

This chain joins TRBV5-1 and TRBJ1-5; weak D call: TRBD1 (6 bases). Sequenced input: PBMCs. This TCR was recovered from a woman in her thirties or forties in good health and CMV-seronegative. CDR3 sequence reads: CASSLAGTSQPQHF. The CDR3 bases are TGCGCCAGCAGCTTGGCTGGGACAAGTCAGCCCCAGCATTTT.